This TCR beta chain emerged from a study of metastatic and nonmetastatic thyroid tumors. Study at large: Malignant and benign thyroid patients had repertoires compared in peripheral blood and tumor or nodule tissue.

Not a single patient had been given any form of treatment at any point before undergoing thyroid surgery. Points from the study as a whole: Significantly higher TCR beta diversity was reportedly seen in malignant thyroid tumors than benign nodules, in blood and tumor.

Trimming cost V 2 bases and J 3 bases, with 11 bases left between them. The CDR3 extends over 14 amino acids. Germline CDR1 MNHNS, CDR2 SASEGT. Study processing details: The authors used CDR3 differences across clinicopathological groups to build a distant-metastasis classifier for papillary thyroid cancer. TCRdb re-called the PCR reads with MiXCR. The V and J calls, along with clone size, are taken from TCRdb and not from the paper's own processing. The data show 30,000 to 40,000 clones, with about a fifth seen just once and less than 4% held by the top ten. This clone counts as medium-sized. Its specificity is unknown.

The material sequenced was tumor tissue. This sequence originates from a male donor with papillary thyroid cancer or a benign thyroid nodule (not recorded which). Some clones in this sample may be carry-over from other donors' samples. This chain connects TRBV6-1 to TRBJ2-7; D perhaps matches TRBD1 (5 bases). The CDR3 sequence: CASSERGPNYEQYF. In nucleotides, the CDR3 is TGTGCCAGCAGTGAAAGGGGTCCAAACTACGAGCAGTACTTC.